The 26 T cell receptor beta chains given below trace back to one sample, sequenced in a study of OX40 agonist ivuxolimab in advanced cancers. TCRdb's table, derived via immunoSEQ multiplex PCR, lists solely in-frame clones and lacks some. The data show 20,000 or so clones, around 86% seen once. The sample consisted of CD4+ or CD8+ T cells sorted from blood, taken in a trial of the OX40 agonist ivuxolimab. These receptors were taken from an adult with an advanced solid tumor such as melanoma, head and neck, liver or kidney cancer.

V gene TRBV7-9 combines with J gene TRBJ1-2; TRBD1 is a possible D gene (5 bases). The CDR3 spans 19 residues. V lost 0 bases to trimming and J lost 3 bases, with 23 bases between them. CDR1 is SEHNR, CDR2 FQNEAQ, per germline (reference sequence). Here the CDR3 reads CASSLAYGQGDFLDYGYTF. CDR3 DNA sequence: TGTGCCAGCAGCTTAGCGTACGGTCAGGGTGATTTCCTAGACTATGGCTACACCTTC.

The chain links TRBV4-1 to TRBJ2-1; D could derive from TRBD1 or TRBD2 (6 bases each). This CDR3 has 12 amino acids. CDR1 is MGHRA, CDR2 YSYEKL, per germline. Trimming cost V 4 bases and J 13 bases, with 14 bases left between them. CDR3 amino acids: CASSPRGAVQFF. CDR3 DNA: TGCGCCAGCAGCCCAAGGGGGGCCGTACAGTTCTTC.

The chain couples TRBV7-9 to TRBJ2-7, with D possibly matching TRBD1 (6 bases). The CDR3 has 14 residues. CDR1 is SEHNR, CDR2 FQNEAQ, per germline (reference sequence). V dropped 2 bases and J dropped 5 bases, with 13 bases sitting between them. CDR3 in DNA: TGTGCCAGCAGCTTAAGCTACAGGGTAAACGAGCAGTACTTC. The encoded protein is CASSLSYRVNEQYF.

V and J are TRBV28 and TRBJ2-7, with D possibly TRBD2 on 7 matching bases. V gave up 1 base and J gave up 6 bases, with 16 bases separating them. The CDR3 length is 15 residues. Germline CDR1 is MDHEN and CDR2 is SYDVKM. The CDR3, as DNA: TGTGCCAGCAGTTTATTAGGGGACGGGGGGCGCGAGCAGTACTTC. Translation gives CASSLLGDGGREQYF.

The gene calls are TRBV27 and TRBJ1-2; tentative D call: TRBD1 (6 bases). Trimming shortened V by 1 base and J by 5 bases, and 23 bases separated the two germline ends. CDR1 is MNHEY and CDR2 is SMNVEV in the germline V gene (reference sequence). The CDR3 is 18 amino acids. DNA of the CDR3: TGTGCCAGCAGTTTATTAGTTTCAGCGGGGGCAGGAGAATATGGCTACACCTTC. Translated: CASSLLVSAGAGEYGYTF.

This clone was picked up a small number of times. The chain is built from TRBV5-8 and TRBJ1-2; D may be TRBD1 (5 bases). This CDR3 is 13 amino acids long. Germline V gene lookup returns CDR1 SGHTS and CDR2 YDEGEE. Trimming stripped 3 bases from V and 5 bases from J, with 11 bases between. CDR3 DNA sequence: TGTGCCAGCAGCTCCGGTTCAGGGTATGGCTACACCTTC. This codes for CASSSGSGYGYTF.

This sequence joins TRBV19 and TRBJ1-1; 8 bases agree with TRBD1. The CDR3 runs 13 residues. After removal of 9 bases from V and 3 bases from J, the junction contained 6 bases not matched to a gene. The germline V gene has CDR1 LNHDA and CDR2 SQIVND (reference sequence). The CDR3 nucleotides read TGTGCCAGCCAGACAGGGGTTTACACTGAAGCTTTCTTT. It encodes CASQTGVYTEAFF.

The chain joins TRBV19 to TRBJ1-2; 8 bases map to TRBD1. The CDR3 has 13 amino acids. V gave up 7 bases and J gave up 8 bases; unmatched junction bases: 9. Germline-derived CDR1 and CDR2 are LNHDA and SQIVND (reference sequence). The CDR3: CASTMGQVLGYTF. In DNA form, the CDR3 reads TGTGCCAGTACCATGGGACAGGTTCTCGGCTACACCTTC. Filled out from reference TRBV19 and TRBJ1-2, the complete variable domain reads DGGITQSPKYLFRKEGQNVTLSCEQNLNHDAMYWYRQDPGQGLRLIYYSQIVNDFQKGDIAEGYSVSREKKESFPLTVTSAQKNPTAFYLCASTMGQVLGYTFGSGTRLTVV.

The chain carries TRBV6-5 and TRBJ1-5; tentatively, D is TRBD1 (5 bases). Trimming took 5 bases from V and 6 from J, leaving 14 bases between them. Germline assignment: CDR1 MNHEY and CDR2 SVGAGI. The CDR3 has 14 amino acids. CDR3 protein: CASSPIRESQPQHF. CDR3 in DNA: TGTGCCAGCAGTCCGATCAGGGAAAGTCAGCCCCAGCATTTT.

This rearrangement joins TRBV4-2 to TRBJ2-7; the match to TRBD1 covers 11 bases. Germline assignment: CDR1 LGHNA and CDR2 YNFKEQ. The CDR3 consists of 15 residues. V lost 4 bases to trimming and J lost 3 bases; unmatched junction nucleotides: 5. The CDR3 spells CASSPRTGGVYEQYF. DNA for the CDR3: TGTGCCAGCAGCCCCAGGACAGGGGGCGTCTACGAGCAGTACTTC.

The rearrangement uses TRBV11-2 and TRBJ1-6; D not resolved. The CDR3 runs to 14 residues. Trimming shortened V by 2 bases and J by 7 bases, and 9 bases separated the two germline ends. Germline V gene lookup returns CDR1 SGHAT and CDR2 FQNNGV. CDR3 DNA: TGTGCCAGCAGCTTAAAATACGGGAATTCACCCCTCCACTTT. The encoded protein is CASSLKYGNSPLHF.

The gene calls are TRBV6-5 and TRBJ1-2; 7 bases are a match to TRBD1. The ends lost 4 bases at V and 5 bases at J; junction bases unmatched: 10. This CDR3 contains 15 residues. CDR1 and CDR2 from the germline V gene are MNHEY and SVGAGI. CDR3 loop: CASSLAGGETYGYTF. In DNA form, the CDR3 reads TGTGCCAGCAGTTTAGCAGGGGGGGAGACTTATGGCTACACCTTC.

The rearrangement uses TRBV11-2 and TRBJ2-7; 8 positions match TRBD2. The V and J ends lost 3 bases and 2 bases, in that order; junction bases with no gene match: 6. In germline, CDR1 is SGHAT, CDR2 FQNNGV. The length of the CDR3 is 15 residues. The CDR3 here is CASSLGAGGAYEQYF. CDR3 DNA sequence: TGTGCCAGCAGCTTGGGGGCGGGGGGCGCCTACGAGCAGTACTTC.

The J gene is TRBJ2-2, the V gene TRBV28; D unresolved. This CDR3 comprises 16 residues. Looked up from germline, CDR1 is MDHEN and CDR2 is SYDVKM. Trimming stripped 2 bases from V and 5 bases from J, with 15 bases between. The CDR3 is CASSLRRRAGTGELFF. The CDR3 bases are TGTGCCAGCAGTTTAAGGCGCCGAGCTGGTACCGGGGAGCTGTTTTTT.

The chain couples TRBV13 to TRBJ2-2; D is undetermined. The germline V gene encodes CDR1 PRHDT and CDR2 FYEKMQ (reference sequence). V was clipped by 5 bases and J by 0 bases, with 10 bases between them. This CDR3 region has 15 residues. The DNA of the CDR3 is TGTGCCAGCAGCCTCGACATAGCGAACACCGGGGAGCTGTTTTTT. Translation: CASSLDIANTGELFF.

This chain uses TRBV19 with TRBJ2-1; 9 nucleotides line up with TRBD2. The CDR3 has 15 amino acids. The V gene end was trimmed by 4 bases and the J gene end by 4 bases; junction bases not matched to a gene: 5. Germline CDR1 is LNHDA and CDR2 is SQIVND (reference sequence). The CDR3 here is CASSRASGTYNEQFF. CDR3 bases: TGTGCCAGTAGTAGGGCTAGCGGGACGTACAATGAGCAGTTCTTC.

This clone was seen only a few times. V usage is TRBV27 and J usage is TRBJ1-2; D is unresolved. Trimming removed 3 bases from V and 6 bases from J, with 17 bases in between. The length of the CDR3 is 15 residues. The germline V gene has CDR1 MNHEY and CDR2 SMNVEV (reference sequence). The CDR3 nucleotides are TGTGCCAGCAGTTTCTCGGCAGGCCGCCCCCATGGCTACACCTTC. Protein product: CASSFSAGRPHGYTF.

This chain joins TRBV27 and TRBJ2-7, with D possibly TRBD2 on 7 matching bases. CDR1 and CDR2 from the germline V gene are MNHEY and SMNVEV (reference sequence). The CDR3 sequence is 17 residues long. Trimming shortened V by 3 bases and J by 0 bases, and 18 bases separated the two germline ends. CDR3 amino acids: CASSFLPGGHHSYEQYF. CDR3 bases: TGTGCCAGCAGTTTTCTCCCGGGGGGCCACCACTCCTACGAGCAGTACTTC.

The chain combines TRBV5-1 with TRBJ2-1, with TRBD1 matching over 9 bases. Losses at the gene ends were 4 bases for V and 9 bases for J; bases not matched to a gene: 11. Germline V CDR1 and CDR2: SGHRS, YFSETQ. CDR3 length: 15 amino acids. The chain's CDR3 is CASSGPGTGSFEQFF. CDR3 nucleotides: TGCGCCAGCAGCGGGCCGGGGACAGGGTCGTTTGAGCAGTTCTTC.

The V and J genes are TRBV28 and TRBJ1-2; D remains unclear. The germline V and J ends were trimmed by 7 bases and 0 bases, with 15 bases remaining between them. Per germline, CDR1 MDHEN and CDR2 SYDVKM. The CDR3 spans 15 residues. CDR3 DNA sequence: TGTGCCAGCACCACTATCAAGGGAGCTAACTATGGCTACACCTTC. Residues: CASTTIKGANYGYTF.

This clone appeared once. The same CDR3 can be traced to other DNA sequences in this sample. This rearrangement joins TRBV5-6 to TRBJ1-4; tentative D call: TRBD1 (5 bases). The CDR3 sequence is 13 residues long. V dropped 0 bases and J dropped 8 bases, with 8 bases sitting between them. The germline gives CDR1 SGHDT, CDR2 YYEEEE. The CDR3 DNA reads as TGTGCCAGCAGCTTGGTACGGGACGAAAAACTGTTTTTT. Protein sequence: CASSLVRDEKLFF.

This rearrangement joins TRBV27 to TRBJ1-2, with D maybe TRBD1 (5 bases). Germline CDR1 is MNHEY and CDR2 is SMNVEV (reference sequence). The CDR3 has 14 amino acids. With 0 bases removed from V and 4 bases from J, the gap between germline ends came to 9 bases. The CDR3 is CASSLSRGPYGYTF. The CDR3 coding sequence is TGTGCCAGCAGTTTATCTCGGGGACCCTATGGCTACACCTTC.

This sequence joins TRBV6-6 and TRBJ2-5, with a tentative D call TRBD2 (5 bases). Germline CDR1 and CDR2: MNHNY and SVGAGI (reference sequence). Trimming removed 4 bases at V and 5 bases at J, with 11 bases between. The CDR3 loop spans 13 amino acids. The CDR3: CASSSEGRETQYF. DNA for the CDR3: TGTGCCAGCAGTTCTGAGGGCAGGGAGACCCAGTACTTC.

V is TRBV6-5 and J is TRBJ2-7; D gene unclear. Germline values: CDR1 MNHEY, CDR2 SVGAGI. This CDR3 is 13 amino acids long. V was clipped by 5 bases and J by 5 bases, with 13 bases between them. The CDR3 coding sequence is TGTGCCAGCAGTGACGTCGTCTTGGACGAGCAGTACTTC. It translates to CASSDVVLDEQYF.

CDR3 residues: CASSSEDRGAPGTQHF. In DNA, the CDR3 is TGTGCCAGCAGCTCGGAAGACAGGGGCGCTCCGGGGACCCAGCATTTT. The V gene is TRBV7-8, the J gene TRBJ1-5, with 8 bases aligning to TRBD1. Germline assignment: CDR1 SGHVS and CDR2 FQNEAQ. This CDR3 comprises 16 residues. Trimming cost V 4 bases and J 11 bases; bases outside gene matches: 16. Full variable domain (missing parts from reference TRBV7-8 and TRBJ1-5): GAGVSQSPRYKVAKRGQDVALRCDPISGHVSLFWYQQALGQGPEFLTYFQNEAQLDKSGLPSDRFFAERPEGSVSTLKIQRTQQEDSAVYLCASSSEDRGAPGTQHFGDGTRLSIL.

The V and J genes are TRBV6-5 and TRBJ1-5, with 7 bases lining up with TRBD1. The CDR3 covers 15 residues. J gave up 7 bases and V 6 bases, and 12 bases lay outside the gene matches. Germline-derived CDR1 and CDR2 are MNHEY and SVGAGI. The CDR3: CASSPGTDLGQPQHF. The CDR3 bases are TGTGCCAGCAGCCCCGGGACAGACCTCGGGCAGCCCCAGCATTTT.